What follows describes a single T cell receptor (beta chain). V was pared by 6 bases and J by 4 bases, with 4 bases of the junction left unmatched. This CDR3 is built from 13 residues. The V gene's germline CDR1 is WNHNN and CDR2 SYGVQD (reference sequence). Original processing notes: Amplification of reference gene primers provided the estimated nucleated cell counts. Profiling relied on immunoSEQ multiplex PCR, and the TCRdb table lists in-frame clones only, not all of them. That table is the source of V, J and clone size, and D and trimming were worked out from the DNA. The sample shows roughly 230,000 clones, around 80% of them seen only once. This entry comes from a study of blood T cell repertoires in COVID-19. Background on the study: Collection of acute and convalescent COVID-19 samples took place in the United States, Italy and Spain. T cells, B-cell-depleted T cells, or PBMCs supplied cDNA or gDNA.

Sequencing was done on a sample of peripheral blood. This TCR was recovered from a human donor in a cohort sampled during active COVID-19. The chain has TRBV10-1 and TRBJ2-3; 7 bases match TRBD1. In DNA form, the CDR3 reads TGCGCCAGCAGGACAGGGAACGCAGATACGCAGTATTTT. Amino acids: CASRTGNADTQYF.